The 31 T cell receptor beta chains below come from one sample, sequenced in a study of T cells in localized non-small cell lung cancer. Assay: immunoSEQ multiplex PCR; the TCRdb copy retains only in-frame clones and omits some. The top ten hold roughly 15% of the sample, which has 52,000 or so clones, approximately 80% seen once. Material: peripheral blood mononuclear cells, obtained before any cancer treatment. The receptors were sampled from a man aged 35 to 70 with stage III lung adenocarcinoma.

The rearrangement uses TRBV7-3 and TRBJ1-1; D not resolved. This CDR3 comprises 13 residues. The ends were cut back, 6 bases at V and 1 base at J, with 9 bases in the middle. CDR1 is SGHTA, CDR2 FQGTGA, per germline. The CDR3 DNA reads as TGTGCCAGCAGACCCGACGGGAACACTGAAGCTTTCTTT. Translating gives CASRPDGNTEAFF.

The V gene is TRBV2, the J gene TRBJ2-7, with D possibly TRBD2 on 6 matching bases. The CDR3 contains 12 residues. Per the germline V gene, CDR1 is SNHLY and CDR2 is FYNNEI. V was clipped by 6 bases and J by 5 bases, with 11 bases between them. The CDR3 nucleotides are TGTGCCAGCAGGGCAGGAGGGCACGAGCAGTACTTC. Amino acids: CASRAGGHEQYF.

CDR3: CASSLGGHSGANVLTF. As DNA, the CDR3 is TGTGCCAGCAGCTTAGGGGGTCACTCTGGGGCCAACGTCCTGACTTTC. The chain carries TRBV11-3 and TRBJ2-6; D gene unclear. Trimming removed 1 base at V and 0 bases at J, with 7 bases between. Germline CDR1 is SGHNT and CDR2 is YENEEA. The CDR3 consists of 16 residues.

The chain carries TRBV9 and TRBJ2-5, with 10 bases identical to TRBD1. This CDR3 is 15 amino acids long. V lost 4 bases, J lost 5 bases, and 8 bases stayed unmatched. Germline V gene lookup returns CDR1 SGDLS and CDR2 YYNGEE. The CDR3 sequence: CASSFRDRGVETQYF. As DNA, the CDR3 is TGTGCCAGCAGCTTCCGGGACAGGGGCGTTGAGACCCAGTACTTC.

V gene TRBV6-5 combines with J gene TRBJ2-5, with D hard to call. Germline lookup yields CDR1 MNHEY and CDR2 SVGAGI. The CDR3 length is 12 residues. CDR3 nucleotide sequence: TGTGCGAAGGTTTTCCTCCAAGAGACCCAGTACTTC. Translating gives CAKVFLQETQYF.

The chain's CDR3 is CASVEGRSNQPQHF. The DNA for the CDR3 is TGTGCCAGTGTTGAGGGACGGAGCAATCAGCCCCAGCATTTT. The chain uses TRBV19 and TRBJ1-5; maybe TRBD1 (5 bases). Germline CDR1 LNHDA, CDR2 SQIVND (reference sequence). Trimming left V 8 bases short and J 1 base short, with 12 bases between. The CDR3 totals 14 residues.

V gene TRBV5-1 combines with J gene TRBJ2-1; D gene unclear. V lost 2 bases to trimming and J lost 0 bases, with 12 bases between them. CDR1 and CDR2 from the germline V gene are SGHRS and YFSETQ. The CDR3 has 16 amino acids. The CDR3 is CASSFTERTSYNEQFF. The CDR3 coding sequence is TGCGCCAGCAGCTTCACGGAACGGACCTCCTACAATGAGCAGTTCTTC. Full variable domain (outside the CDR3, taken from reference TRBV5-1 and TRBJ2-1): KAGVTQTPRYLIKTRGQQVTLSCSPISGHRSVSWYQQTPGQGLQFLFEYFSETQRNKGNFPGRFSGRQFSNSRSEMNVSTLELGDSALYLCASSFTERTSYNEQFFGPGTRLTVL.

V and J are TRBV11-2 and TRBJ2-5, with D uncertain. Germline CDR1 SGHAT, CDR2 FQNNGV. Trimming left V 1 base short and J 5 bases short, with 11 bases between. CDR3 length: 14 residues. CDR3: CASSLGTLRETQYF. The DNA for the CDR3 is TGTGCCAGCAGCTTAGGGACGCTCCGGGAGACCCAGTACTTC.

The chain has TRBV19 and TRBJ1-1; D uncertain. The germline CDR1 and CDR2 sequences are LNHDA and SQIVND (reference sequence). V was cut by 5 bases and J by 6 bases, with 10 bases left in between. The CDR3 contains 12 residues. This CDR3 reads CASSVSVAEAFF. Here the CDR3 DNA reads TGTGCCAGTAGTGTGTCCGTAGCTGAAGCTTTCTTT.

J is TRBJ1-5 and V is TRBV11-2, with D tentatively TRBD1 (6 bases). CDR1 is SGHAT, CDR2 FQNNGV, per germline. With 5 bases removed from V and 7 bases from J, the gap between germline ends came to 15 bases. The CDR3 has 14 amino acids. The CDR3 coding sequence is TGTGCCAGCAGCAACGAGGGGGGAGTACAGCCCCAGCATTTT. It encodes CASSNEGGVQPQHF.

This clone was seen only once. J is TRBJ1-6 and V is TRBV30; TRBD1 might be the D (6 bases). CDR1 is GTSNPN and CDR2 is SVGIG in the germline V gene (reference sequence). CDR3 length equals 16 residues. Trimming cost V 4 bases and J 6 bases, with 19 bases left between them. The CDR3 nucleotides are TGTGCCTGGAAGCCCTCCGGGACAAACTTTAATTCACCCCTCCACTTT. This encodes CAWKPSGTNFNSPLHF.

V usage is TRBV7-2 and J usage is TRBJ2-5, with D perhaps TRBD2 (7 bases). This CDR3 is 15 amino acids long. Germline lookup yields CDR1 SGHTA and CDR2 FQGNSA. V was shortened by 4 bases and J by 2 bases, with 14 bases between the two germline ends. CDR3 sequence (DNA): TGTGCCAGCAGCTCCCAGGCGGGGGCGCAAGAGACCCAGTACTTC. This codes for CASSSQAGAQETQYF.

The chain uses TRBV19 and TRBJ2-7; D is perhaps TRBD1 (6 bases). Trimming stripped 3 bases from V and 5 bases from J, with 14 bases between. The CDR3 is 14 residues long. The V gene's germline CDR1 is LNHDA and CDR2 SQIVND (reference sequence). DNA for the CDR3: TGTGCCAGTAGTATCCCAGGGGTGGTGGACGAGCAGTACTTC. Translated: CASSIPGVVDEQYF.

The V gene is TRBV5-1, the J gene TRBJ2-7; 8 positions match TRBD1. The CDR3 totals 14 residues. The V gene's germline CDR1 is SGHRS and CDR2 YFSETQ. Trimming cost V 4 bases and J 3 bases; bases outside gene matches: 6. CDR3 nucleotide sequence: TGCGCCAGCAGCCTTTCACAGGGGGACTACGAGCAGTACTTC. It encodes CASSLSQGDYEQYF.

The gene calls are TRBV19 and TRBJ2-1, with D uncertain. Looked up from germline, CDR1 is LNHDA and CDR2 is SQIVND (reference sequence). This CDR3 region has 14 residues. The V and J ends lost 5 bases and 8 bases respectively, with 16 bases between them. The CDR3: CASSSSSHSDEQFF. The CDR3 nucleotides read TGTGCCAGTAGTTCGTCGTCGCATTCCGATGAGCAGTTCTTC.

This clone appeared a single time. This chain joins TRBV28 and TRBJ1-5; unclear D gene. V was cut by 4 bases and J by 1 base, with 20 bases left in between. CDR3 size: 18 residues. In germline, CDR1 is MDHEN, CDR2 SYDVKM. The CDR3 coding sequence is TGTGCCAGCAGTTCGGTAAGGGATTTGATAGTAAGCAATCAGCCCCAGCATTTT. Amino acid sequence: CASSSVRDLIVSNQPQHF.

V usage is TRBV4-2 and J usage is TRBJ2-3; TRBD1 agrees at 7 bases. The CDR3 is 16 amino acids. Trimming removed 4 bases from V and 3 bases from J; junction bases left unmatched: 10. Germline V gene lookup returns CDR1 LGHNA and CDR2 YNFKEQ. CDR3 region: CASSRSVGTVTDTQYF. Here the CDR3 DNA reads TGTGCCAGCAGCCGTTCGGTTGGGACAGTAACAGATACGCAGTATTTT.

This chain connects TRBV5-1 to TRBJ2-7; 7 nucleotides align to TRBD1. Trimming took 5 bases from V and 3 from J; bases not matched to a gene: 5. CDR3 length: 13 amino acids. Germline CDR1 reads SGHRS; CDR2 reads YFSETQ. In DNA form, the CDR3 reads TGCGCCAGCAGGCCCGGGACAGACTACGAGCAGTACTTC. This codes for CASRPGTDYEQYF.

This chain connects TRBV7-9 to TRBJ2-3; the D gene is possibly TRBD2 (6 bases). The germline CDR1 and CDR2 sequences are SEHNR and FQNEAQ (reference sequence). Trimming cost V 7 bases and J 13 bases, with 15 bases left between them. This CDR3 has 11 residues. The CDR3 loop reads CASTSGGEEYF. CDR3 nucleotide sequence: TGTGCCAGCACCTCCGGAGGGGAAGAGTATTTT.

The chain couples TRBV6-6 to TRBJ2-7, with D maybe TRBD2 (5 bases). The V end lost 8 bases, the J end lost 6 bases, and 17 bases lay between the germline ends. This CDR3 comprises 13 residues. Germline V gene sequence: CDR1 MNHNY, CDR2 SVGAGI (reference sequence). In nucleotides, the CDR3 is TGTGCCAGCTGGACTCCTTTTCAAGGCGAGCAGTACTTC. This gives the protein CASWTPFQGEQYF.

The chain combines TRBV2 with TRBJ1-4, with 9 bases identical to TRBD1. The germline V gene has CDR1 SNHLY and CDR2 FYNNEI. V dropped 6 bases and J dropped 7; count of bases not matched to a gene: 6. The CDR3 is 14 amino acids. CDR3 in amino acids: CASRKDRGGEKLFF. The CDR3 region has the DNA TGTGCCAGCAGAAAGGACAGGGGAGGTGAAAAACTGTTTTTT.

This clone has just one count. The rearrangement links TRBV30 to TRBJ1-2; D remains ambiguous. The CDR3 runs to 14 residues. Germline V CDR1 and CDR2: GTSNPN, SVGIG (reference sequence). V lost 4 bases to trimming and J lost 5 bases, with 17 bases between them. CDR3 bases: TGTGCCTGGAAAATTGAGAGTAGGCCTTATGGCTACACCTTC. Translation: CAWKIESRPYGYTF.

The CDR3, as DNA: TGCACCAGCAGCCAAGGCCCCGTCGGAGGACGAGAGACCCAGTACTTC. Its translation: CTSSQGPVGGRETQYF. The gene calls are TRBV1 and TRBJ2-5; the table's TRBD2 call for D was not verified on the DNA. TRBV1 is deemed a pseudogene. The CDR3 spans 16 residues.

The gene calls are TRBV2 and TRBJ2-1, with a possible D match to TRBD2 (6 bases). The ends were cut back, 8 bases at V and 4 bases at J, with 12 bases in the middle. The CDR3 length is 13 residues. Germline CDR1 and CDR2: SNHLY and FYNNEI. Written as DNA, the CDR3 is TGTGCCAGCGGGGAGGATGCGTACAATGAGCAGTTCTTC. It yields the protein CASGEDAYNEQFF.

The chain has TRBV4-3 and TRBJ2-5; possibly TRBD2 for D (5 bases). The V end was cut by 2 bases, the J end by 3 bases, with 7 bases between. CDR1 LGHNA and CDR2 YSLEER come from the germline V gene. The CDR3 contains 13 residues. The CDR3, as DNA: TGCGCCAGCAGCCAAACTAGAGAAGAGACCCAGTACTTC. Encoded protein: CASSQTREETQYF.

The chain employs TRBV11-2 and TRBJ2-3; the D is unclear. The CDR3 runs 13 residues. Trimming left V 0 bases short and J 4 bases short, with 5 bases between. From germline, CDR1 is SGHAT and CDR2 FQNNGV. CDR3 coding DNA: TGTGCCAGCAGCTTAGAACCGGCAGATACGCAGTATTTT. Protein sequence: CASSLEPADTQYF.

The gene calls are TRBV19 and TRBJ2-1, with TRBD2 identical over 9 bases. Trimming at V came to 1 base and at J to 6 bases, leaving 4 bases not matched to a gene. Germline V lookup: CDR1 LNHDA, CDR2 SQIVND (reference sequence). The CDR3 sequence is 15 residues long. The CDR3 loop reads CASSIGGGGGNEQFF. The DNA of the CDR3 is TGTGCCAGTAGTATAGGCGGCGGGGGGGGCAATGAGCAGTTCTTC.

The chain carries TRBV7-6 and TRBJ2-3; possibly TRBD1 for D (5 bases). The CDR3 spans 15 residues. V gave up 5 bases and J gave up 0 bases, with 12 bases separating them. Germline V gives CDR1 SGHVS, CDR2 FNYEAQ. This CDR3 is CASSPQGFSTDTQYF. The DNA for the CDR3 is TGTGCCAGCAGCCCCCAGGGTTTTAGCACAGATACGCAGTATTTT.

In nucleotides, the CDR3 is TGCGCCAGCGGCCTGGAAAGCTCCTACGAGCAGTACTTC. This encodes CASGLESSYEQYF. The chain combines TRBV5-1 with TRBJ2-7, with unresolved D. Per germline, CDR1 SGHRS and CDR2 YFSETQ. The CDR3 totals 13 residues. V was cut by 7 bases and J by 0 bases, with 11 bases left in between.

This chain links TRBV19 with TRBJ2-1; 9 positions agree with TRBD2. Germline V lookup: CDR1 LNHDA, CDR2 SQIVND (reference sequence). CDR3 length: 17 amino acids. Germline trimming cut 3 bases from V and 4 bases from J; bases unmatched to any gene: 10. CDR3 amino acids: CASSIKRGAFLYNEQFF. The CDR3 nucleotides are TGTGCCAGTAGTATCAAGCGGGGGGCCTTCCTATACAATGAGCAGTTCTTC.

The rearrangement uses TRBV15 and TRBJ1-6, with unresolved D. The CDR3 sequence is 14 residues long. Trimming shortened V by 1 base and J by 6 bases, and 7 bases separated the two germline ends. CDR1 and CDR2 from the germline V gene are LNHNV and YYDKDF (reference sequence). CDR3 DNA sequence: TGTGCCACCAGCAGAGTAAAGGTTAATTCACCCCTCCACTTT. Protein sequence: CATSRVKVNSPLHF.